Described below is a single T cell receptor (beta chain) sequence and its context. Its antigen is as yet unknown. The junction differs from germline at one of its ends, possibly a read error. The data belong to a study of tumor-infiltrating lymphocytes in primary liver carcinoma. Study summary: Productive TCRbeta read counts per sample ran from roughly 3.65 to 7.13 million and were similar across tissue types.

A constant-region primer primed TCR beta cDNA synthesis from 450 to 550 ng of total RNA. Slightly modified ARM-PCR, run as three nested multiplex PCR rounds, produced the TCR beta libraries. Running around 10 cycles apiece, the first two PCR rounds relied on TRBV1-TRBV30 forward primers together with a C-beta reverse primer. TCRdb processed the multiplex PCR reads anew with MiXCR; each CDR3 protein has one entry. This table has over 100,000 distinct CDR3 sequences, 55% to 70% appearing once. This CDR3 region has 18 residues. Whole-study results and caveats: Blood had a significantly lower top-250-clone fraction than tumors did (p = 0.039).

DNA and RNA were both co-extracted from 20-30 mg of bulk tissue that had not been sorted. The J gene is TRBJ1-1, the V gene TRBV12-3 or TRBV12-4; 11 bases match TRBD1. This sequence was found in a woman aged 55-70 years with primary liver carcinoma and hepatitis B virus infection. The sample taken for sequencing was tumor-adjacent normal liver tissue. This CDR3 reads CASSFLGTVWTGGLWAFF. CDR3 bases: TGTGCCAGCAGTTTCCTGGGGACGGTATGGACAGGGGGCCTTTGGGCTTTCTTC.